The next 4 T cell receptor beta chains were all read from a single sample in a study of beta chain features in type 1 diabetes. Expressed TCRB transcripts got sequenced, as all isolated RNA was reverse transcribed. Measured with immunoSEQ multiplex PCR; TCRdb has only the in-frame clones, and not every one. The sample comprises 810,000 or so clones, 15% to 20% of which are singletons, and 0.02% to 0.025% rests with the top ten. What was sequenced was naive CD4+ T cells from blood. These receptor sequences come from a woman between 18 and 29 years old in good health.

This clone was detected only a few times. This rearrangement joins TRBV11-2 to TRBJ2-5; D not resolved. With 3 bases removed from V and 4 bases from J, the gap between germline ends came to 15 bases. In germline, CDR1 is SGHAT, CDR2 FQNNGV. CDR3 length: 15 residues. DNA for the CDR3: TGTGCCAGCAGCTTCGGCGGAACCACCCTAGAGACCCAGTACTTC. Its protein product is CASSFGGTTLETQYF.

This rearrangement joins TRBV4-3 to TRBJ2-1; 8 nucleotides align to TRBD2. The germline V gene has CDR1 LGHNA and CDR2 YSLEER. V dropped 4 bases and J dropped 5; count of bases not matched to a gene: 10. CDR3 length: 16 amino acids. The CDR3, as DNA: TGCGCCAGCAGCCCCGCGGGACTAGGGGGGCACAATGAGCAGTTCTTC. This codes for CASSPAGLGGHNEQFF.

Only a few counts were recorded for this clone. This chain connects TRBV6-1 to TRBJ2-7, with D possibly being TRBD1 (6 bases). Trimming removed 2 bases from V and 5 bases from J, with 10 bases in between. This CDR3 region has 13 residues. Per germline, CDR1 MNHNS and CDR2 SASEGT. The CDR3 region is CASSEQGYDEQYF. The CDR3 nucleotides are TGTGCCAGCAGTGAACAGGGGTATGACGAGCAGTACTTC.

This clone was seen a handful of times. The CDR3 region has the DNA TGTGCCAGCAGCCCGACGAACTCCTACGAGCAGTACTTC. Residues: CASSPTNSYEQYF. The V call is TRBV7-3, the J call TRBJ2-7; no reliable D call. This CDR3 comprises 13 residues. Trimming cost V 5 bases and J 0 bases, with 8 bases left between them. The V gene's germline CDR1 is SGHTA and CDR2 FQGTGA. The complete variable domain, with remaining parts taken from reference TRBV7-3 and TRBJ2-7, reads GAGVSQTPSNKVTEKGKYVELRCDPISGHTALYWYRQSLGQGPEFLIYFQGTGAADDSGLPNDRFFAVRPEGSVSTLKIQRTERGDSAVYLCASSPTNSYEQYFGPGTRLTVT.